This T cell receptor (beta chain) was sequenced in a study of Graves' ophthalmopathy and Graves' hyperthyroidism. Many counts were recorded for this clonotype. This CDR3 has 16 residues. The germline V gene encodes CDR1 MNHEY and CDR2 SVGEGT. Germline trimming cut 6 bases from V and 3 bases from J; bases unmatched to any gene: 14. The authors amplified TCR beta CDR3 regions from RNA transcripts. HTBI primers primed a first-round RT-PCR, and a second-round multiplex PCR followed. TCRdb re-called the multiplex PCR reads through MiXCR, storing one row per CDR3 protein. The repertoire holds roughly 400,000 distinct CDR3 sequences, with roughly 18% as singletons.

Sequenced material: peripheral blood. The chain has TRBV6-2 or TRBV6-3 and TRBJ2-7, with 7 positions matching TRBD1. This clonotype was obtained from a woman aged 18 to 35 with Graves' ophthalmopathy. The DNA of the CDR3 is TGTGCCAGCAGCTATGGTTGGGACAGATCCTTCTACGAGCAGTACTTC. It encodes CASSYGWDRSFYEQYF.